This is a list of T cell receptor beta chains from one sample in a study of cytomegalovirus exposure and HLA in healthy donors. Data came from immunoSEQ multiplex PCR; TCRdb stores just in-frame clones and leaves some out. The sample carries 150,000 or so clones, just under 80% recorded once. Sequencing used PBMCs. Source of these receptors: a woman between 35 and 50 years old in good health and CMV-seropositive. Both conserved end residues are part of each CDR3. D genes are given only for firm matches. The size entry is marked missing in some rows and otherwise reads once, few, many or a size class.

V	D	J	size	CDR3	DNA
TRBV15	-	TRBJ1-2	-	CATSRDRGPRYTF	TGTGCCACCAGCAGAGATCGCGGCCCCCGTTACACCTTC
TRBV2	TRBD1	TRBJ1-6	-	CASTGTAYNSPLHF	TGTGCCAGCACCGGGACAGCCTATAATTCACCCCTCCACTTT
TRBV27	TRBD1	TRBJ1-5	-	CASSKTGLGNQPQHF	TGTGCCAGCAGTAAGACAGGGTTGGGCAATCAGCCCCAGCATTTT
TRBV10-3	TRBD1	TRBJ1-5	-	CAAQGEDQPQHF	TGTGCCGCACAGGGGGAAGATCAGCCCCAGCATTTT
TRBV5-1	TRBD1	TRBJ1-1	-	CASSGQGVPNEAFF	TGCGCCAGCAGCGGACAGGGTGTCCCTAATGAAGCTTTCTTT
TRBV6-1	-	TRBJ2-1	-	CASSGYGGNEQFF	TGTGCCAGCAGTGGTTACGGGGGAAATGAGCAGTTCTTC
TRBV29-1	-	TRBJ1-1	-	CSVEDRQGTGSGTEAFF	TGCAGCGTTGAAGATCGGCAGGGAACTGGATCGGGCACTGAAGCTTTCTTT
TRBV27	TRBD1	TRBJ1-6	-	CASSLSGTENSPLHF	TGTGCCAGCAGTTTGAGTGGGACAGAGAATTCACCCCTCCACTTT
TRBV6-5	-	TRBJ2-2	-	CASSRRAGELFF	TGTGCCAGCAGTCGCAGGGCCGGGGAGCTGTTTTTT
TRBV6-1	-	TRBJ1-1	-	CASNLSGMEAFF	TGTGCCAGCAACCTCAGCGGGATGGAAGCTTTCTTT
TRBV19	TRBD1	TRBJ1-6	-	CASKGAVGSYNSPLHF	TGTGCCAGTAAGGGGGCGGTTGGCTCCTATAATTCACCCCTCCACTTT
TRBV19	TRBD1	TRBJ2-6	-	CASSTGTGDSGANVLTF	TGTGCCAGTAGTACCGGGACAGGGGACTCTGGGGCCAACGTCCTGACTTTC
TRBV5-4	-	TRBJ1-1	-	CASSLIGGRNTEAFF	TGTGCCAGCAGCTTGATTGGGGGGAGGAACACTGAAGCTTTCTTT
TRBV5-6	TRBD1	TRBJ1-2	-	CASSLGRTGATDTF	TGTGCCAGCAGCTTGGGAAGGACAGGGGCGACGGACACCTTC
TRBV18	-	TRBJ2-7	-	CASSPPGSYEQYF	TGTGCCAGCTCACCCCCGGGTTCCTACGAGCAGTACTTC
TRBV27	-	TRBJ1-1	-	CASSFYPPGGSTEAFF	TGTGCCAGCAGTTTTTATCCCCCGGGTGGAAGCACTGAAGCTTTCTTT
TRBV15	-	TRBJ1-6	-	CATSRDQGTNSPLHF	TGTGCCACCAGCAGAGATCAGGGAACGAATTCACCCCTCCACTTT
TRBV7-9	-	TRBJ1-1	-	CASSPTKQGHGAFF	TGTGCCAGCAGCCCGACCAAACAGGGACACGGAGCTTTCTTT
TRBV19	TRBD2	TRBJ2-7	-	CASSTRSGVGEQYF	TGTGCCAGTAGTACGAGGAGCGGGGTGGGCGAGCAGTACTTC
TRBV18	TRBD1	TRBJ1-5	-	CASSPRQGKHF	TGTGCCAGCTCACCACGACAGGGTAAGCATTTT
TRBV7-2	-	TRBJ1-6	-	CASSSSPSSYNSPLHF	TGTGCCAGCAGCTCGAGCCCAAGCTCCTATAATTCACCCCTCCACTTT
TRBV7-3	TRBD2	TRBJ2-2	-	CASSSGPGGTNTGELFF	TGTGCCAGCAGCTCGGGCCCCGGGGGGACTAACACCGGGGAGCTGTTTTTT
TRBV28	-	TRBJ1-5	-	CASSLSLSGNQPQHF	TGTGCCAGCAGTTTATCATTGTCGGGGAATCAGCCCCAGCATTTT
TRBV7-2	-	TRBJ1-5	-	CASSPISGQPQHF	TGTGCCAGCAGCCCCATTTCAGGTCAGCCCCAGCATTTT
TRBV18	TRBD2	TRBJ2-7	-	CASSTSGSYEQYF	TGTGCCAGCTCGACTAGCGGATCCTACGAGCAGTACTTC
TRBV30	-	TRBJ1-1	once	CAWSPPYTEAFF	TGTGCCTGGAGTCCCCCTTACACTGAAGCTTTCTTT
TRBV7-2	TRBD1	TRBJ1-2	-	CASSLRQGQDGYTF	TGTGCCAGCAGCTTACGACAGGGACAGGATGGCTACACCTTC
TRBV6-5	-	TRBJ2-1	once	CASRNRRGNEQFF	TGTGCCAGCAGGAACCGTAGGGGCAATGAGCAGTTCTTC
TRBV9	-	TRBJ1-1	-	CASSVAGMNTEAFF	TGTGCCAGCAGCGTAGCGGGGATGAACACTGAAGCTTTCTTT
TRBV30	TRBD1	TRBJ1-2	-	CACMDRAGGYTF	TGTGCCTGTATGGACAGGGCAGGAGGCTACACCTTC
TRBV7-2	-	TRBJ2-3	-	CASSSIRTDTQYF	TGTGCCAGCAGCTCCATACGGACAGATACGCAGTATTTT
TRBV6-1	-	TRBJ1-5	-	CASSGDTLSNQPQHF	TGTGCCAGCAGCGGTGACACCCTAAGCAATCAGCCCCAGCATTTT
TRBV27	-	TRBJ1-5	-	CASSLSWAGYGNQPQHF	TGTGCCAGCAGTTTATCGTGGGCGGGTTATGGCAATCAGCCCCAGCATTTT
TRBV18	TRBD1	TRBJ1-1	-	CASSPTLTGGTEAFF	TGTGCCAGCTCACCAACTCTTACAGGGGGGACTGAAGCTTTCTTT
TRBV6-1	-	TRBJ1-4	-	CASSEVIEKLFF	TGTGCCAGCAGTGAAGTCATTGAAAAACTGTTTTTT
TRBV5-5	TRBD2	TRBJ2-7	-	CASSSGLAGGSRYEQYF	TGTGCCAGCAGCTCGGGACTAGCGGGGGGCAGTAGGTACGAGCAGTACTTC
TRBV6-5	TRBD1	TRBJ1-6	-	CASRGTGPNSPLHF	TGTGCCAGCAGAGGGACAGGACCGAATTCACCCCTCCACTTT
TRBV5-5	-	TRBJ2-3	-	CASSGDGGEEYF	TGTGCCAGCAGCGGCGACGGTGGAGAGGAGTATTTT
TRBV30	TRBD1	TRBJ2-2	-	CAWSVLLGTGKTGELFF	TGTGCCTGGAGTGTACTTTTAGGGACAGGGAAAACCGGGGAGCTGTTTTTT
TRBV5-1	TRBD2	TRBJ2-3	-	CASSLPGTSGGSGTQYF	TGCGCCAGCAGCTTGCCCGGGACTAGCGGGGGATCAGGTACGCAGTATTTT
TRBV6-5	TRBD1	TRBJ1-1	few	CASSWDRGNTEAFF	TGTGCCAGCAGTTGGGACAGGGGGAACACTGAAGCTTTCTTT
TRBV7-8	TRBD1	TRBJ1-1	-	CASSLRTGFEAFF	TGTGCCAGCAGCTTACGGACAGGGTTTGAAGCTTTCTTT
TRBV6-1	TRBD1	TRBJ2-7	-	CASRDRGDEQYF	TGTGCCAGCAGGGACAGGGGGGACGAGCAGTACTTC
TRBV14	-	TRBJ2-7	-	CASSRPESLEQYF	TGTGCCAGCAGCCGTCCGGAGTCTTTGGAGCAGTACTTC
TRBV6-6	-	TRBJ1-3	-	CASTLSEVGSGNTIYF	TGTGCCAGCACCCTATCGGAGGTAGGGTCAGGAAACACCATATATTTT